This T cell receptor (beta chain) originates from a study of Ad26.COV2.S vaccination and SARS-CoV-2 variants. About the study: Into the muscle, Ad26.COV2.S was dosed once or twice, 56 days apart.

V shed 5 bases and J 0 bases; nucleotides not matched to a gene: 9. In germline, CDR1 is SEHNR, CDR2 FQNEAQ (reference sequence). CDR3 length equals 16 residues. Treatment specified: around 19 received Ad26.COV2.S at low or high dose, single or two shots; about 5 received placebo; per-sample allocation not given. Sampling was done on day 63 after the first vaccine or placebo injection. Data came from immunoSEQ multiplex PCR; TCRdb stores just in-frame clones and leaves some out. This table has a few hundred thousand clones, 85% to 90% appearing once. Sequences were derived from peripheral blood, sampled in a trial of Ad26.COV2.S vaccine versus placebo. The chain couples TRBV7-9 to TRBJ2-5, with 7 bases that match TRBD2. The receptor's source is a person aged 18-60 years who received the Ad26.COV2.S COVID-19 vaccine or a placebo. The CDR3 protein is CASSPMRGTYQETQYF. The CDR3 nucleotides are TGTGCCAGCAGCCCGATGCGGGGGACCTACCAAGAGACCCAGTACTTC.